The 14 T cell receptor beta chains reported below all come from one sample, sequenced in a study of somatic mutations in cytotoxic T cells in rheumatoid arthritis. Repertoires were generated with immunoSEQ multiplex PCR, while TCRdb's copy carries only in-frame clones and drops some. The sample has approximately 11,000 clones, approximately 71% seen once. What was sequenced was CD8+ T cells sorted from blood. The receptors here all came from an adult with rheumatoid arthritis.

The chain uses TRBV6-4 and TRBJ2-3; 9 nucleotides align to TRBD2. CDR1 and CDR2 (germline): MRHNA, SNTAGT. The CDR3 spans 16 residues. V dropped 5 bases and J dropped 2; count of bases not matched to a gene: 8. CDR3 in DNA: TGTGCCAGCAGTCCCCAAGCGGGGGGAAACACAGATACGCAGTATTTT. It encodes CASSPQAGGNTDTQYF.

This clone was observed a single time. J is TRBJ1-1 and V is TRBV7-9, with D unresolved. Trimming cost V 3 bases and J 3 bases, with 14 bases left between them. The CDR3 extends over 15 amino acids. CDR1 and CDR2 (germline): SEHNR, FQNEAQ (reference sequence). Here the CDR3 reads CASSFREVIYTEAFF. The CDR3 DNA follows: TGTGCCAGCAGCTTTAGAGAGGTAATTTACACTGAAGCTTTCTTT.

The V gene is TRBV28, the J gene TRBJ1-4; D not resolved. From germline, CDR1 is MDHEN and CDR2 SYDVKM. Trimming stripped 6 bases from V and 8 bases from J, with 13 bases between. The CDR3 is made up of 13 amino acids. The CDR3 spells CASRGRTREKLFF. As DNA, the CDR3 is TGTGCCAGCAGGGGCCGGACCCGGGAAAAACTGTTTTTT. Full variable domain (missing parts from reference TRBV28 and TRBJ1-4): DVKVTQSSRYLVKRTGEKVFLECVQDMDHENMFWYRQDPGLGLRLIYFSYDVKMKEKGDIPEGYSVSREKKERFSLILESASTNQTSMYLCASRGRTREKLFFGSGTQLSVL.

The J gene is TRBJ1-1, the V gene TRBV7-8; D is perhaps TRBD1 (6 bases). With 5 bases removed from V and 1 base from J, the gap between germline ends came to 8 bases. Germline V lookup: CDR1 SGHVS, CDR2 FQNEAQ. CDR3 length: 13 residues. DNA for the CDR3: TGTGCCAGCAGCCAGACAGGGAACACTGAAGCTTTCTTT. It is translated as CASSQTGNTEAFF.

This clone was counted a few times. This sequence joins TRBV7-2 and TRBJ1-5; no definite D call. V lost 5 bases and J lost 4, with 6 bases in between. Germline lookup yields CDR1 SGHTA and CDR2 FQGNSA. The CDR3 spans 12 residues. This chain's CDR3 is CASSVFNQPQHF. DNA for the CDR3: TGTGCCAGCAGCGTTTTTAATCAGCCCCAGCATTTT.

This clone came up a few times. This chain joins TRBV28 and TRBJ1-5; D gene uncertain. Germline loops: CDR1 MDHEN, CDR2 SYDVKM. The CDR3 extends over 13 amino acids. The V end was cut by 5 bases, the J end by 8 bases, with 13 bases between. The CDR3 reads CASSQLVGEPQHF. CDR3 DNA: TGTGCCAGCAGTCAGTTGGTAGGCGAGCCCCAGCATTTT.

The CDR3 region has the DNA TGTGCCACCAGTCCCCCGGTTCGCAGGATGAACACTGAAGCTTTCTTT. Protein: CATSPPVRRMNTEAFF. V usage is TRBV15 and J usage is TRBJ1-1; D unclear. V lost 6 bases and J 0 bases, leaving 17 bases between the germline ends. The CDR3 spans 16 residues. Per germline, CDR1 LNHNV and CDR2 YYDKDF (reference sequence).

The V gene is TRBV6-5, the J gene TRBJ2-7; 8 bases map to TRBD2. CDR3 size: 15 residues. J was trimmed by 5 bases and V by 2 bases; bases with no gene match: 8. Germline V gene data show CDR1 as MNHEY and CDR2 as SVGAGI. The CDR3 DNA reads as TGTGCCAGCAGTTACGGCGCGGGGGGTGGCGACGAGCAGTACTTC. It encodes CASSYGAGGGDEQYF.

The V gene is TRBV5-3, the J gene TRBJ1-2; 7 bases are a match to TRBD1. TRBV5-3 is an ORF, and what it does is uncertain. V trimming: 1 base; J trimming: 3 bases; junction bases outside the gene matches: 9. The CDR3 is 16 residues long. As DNA, the CDR3 is TGTGCCAGAAGCTTGAAGTACTTGGGGACAGACTATGGCTACACCTTC. It is translated as CARSLKYLGTDYGYTF.

The chain combines TRBV5-4 with TRBJ1-2; D remains ambiguous. V was pared by 3 bases and J by 4 bases, with 19 bases between. The CDR3 length is 16 residues. Germline-derived CDR1 and CDR2 are SGHNT and YYREEE (reference sequence). The CDR3 coding sequence is TGTGCCAGCAGCTCCCAAGCTCGGGGTCCTGGCTATGGCTACACCTTC. Protein product: CASSSQARGPGYGYTF.

This clone was recorded a few times. V is TRBV7-9 and J is TRBJ1-2; TRBD1 matches at 7 bases. The V and J ends lost 2 bases and 6 bases, in that order; junction bases with no gene match: 6. This CDR3 is built from 14 residues. Germline CDR1 and CDR2: SEHNR and FQNEAQ (reference sequence). The CDR3 loop is CASSLRDRVNGYTF. The CDR3 DNA follows: TGTGCCAGCAGCTTACGAGACAGGGTCAATGGCTACACCTTC.

The chain joins TRBV4-1 to TRBJ2-7; 10 bases match TRBD2. The CDR3 runs to 14 residues. J gave up 4 bases and V 8 bases, and 8 bases lay outside the gene matches. Germline lookup yields CDR1 MGHRA and CDR2 YSYEKL. CDR3 sequence (DNA): TGCGCCAGCTCGCTGGGACTAGCGATGTACGAGCAGTACTTC. Encoded protein: CASSLGLAMYEQYF.

V usage is TRBV19 and J usage is TRBJ1-6; D may be TRBD1 (6 bases). In germline, CDR1 is LNHDA, CDR2 SQIVND (reference sequence). Trimming took 5 bases from V and 8 from J, leaving 19 bases between them. This CDR3 spans 16 amino acids. In DNA form, the CDR3 reads TGTGCCAGTAGTGTCCCCCCAGGGGCCGAGGATTCACCCCTCCACTTT. It translates to CASSVPPGAEDSPLHF.

The chain carries TRBV15 and TRBJ2-7; D unresolved. In germline, CDR1 is LNHNV, CDR2 YYDKDF (reference sequence). This CDR3 is built from 12 residues. V was trimmed by 0 bases and J by 2 bases, leaving 2 bases between them. The CDR3 nucleotides read TGTGCCACCAGCAGAGACGCCTACGAGCAGTACTTC. It is translated as CATSRDAYEQYF.